The rows below give T cell receptor beta chains drawn from one sample of a study of T-cell reconstitution after alpha-beta-depleted transplantation in children. TCRdb recomputed calls from the PCR reads with MiXCR, one row per CDR3 protein. The sample has approximately 980,000 distinct CDR3 sequences, under 30% seen once. The input for sequencing was PBMCs, mostly from graft donor cells, taken 360 days after TCRalphabeta/CD19-depleted stem cell transplant. The receptors originated from a boy in the first two years of life who had a stem cell transplant for SCID, so the T cells may come from the graft donor. Each CDR3 is given with its conserved first and last residue. A D gene is named only where the DNA matches it firmly. Clone size is not always given. Where it is, it says once, few, many or a class for expanded clones.

CSATQGPQETQYF,TGCAGCGCCACACAGGGCCCCCAAGAGACCCAGTACTTC,NA,TRBV29-1,NA,TRBJ2-5
CASRRGTGSETQYF,TGTGCCAGCAGAAGAGGGACAGGGAGCGAGACCCAGTACTTC,few,TRBV6-1,TRBD1,TRBJ2-5
CASTFTGQDKNIQYF,TGTGCCAGCACCTTCACTGGGCAGGACAAAAACATTCAGTACTTC,NA,TRBV28,NA,TRBJ2-4
CASSMRDRGRPGPQHF,TGCGCCAGCAGCATGAGGGACAGGGGGCGCCCCGGGCCCCAGCATTTT,NA,TRBV5-1,TRBD1,TRBJ1-5
CSARDPGGPRETQYF,TGCAGTGCTAGAGATCCGGGGGGGCCGCGGGAGACCCAGTACTTC,few,TRBV20-1,TRBD2,TRBJ2-5
CASSHGTESYEQYF,TGCGCCAGCAGCCACGGGACAGAGTCCTACGAGCAGTACTTC,NA,TRBV4-1,TRBD1,TRBJ2-7
CASSSLRQGVLSYEQYF,TGTGCCAGCAGTTCCCTAAGACAGGGTGTACTGTCCTACGAGCAGTACTTC,few,TRBV28,TRBD1,TRBJ2-7
CSAQGVAKNIQYF,TGCAGTGCCCAGGGTGTTGCCAAAAACATTCAGTACTTC,NA,TRBV20-1,NA,TRBJ2-4
CASSLFVRLNNEQFF,TGCGCCAGCAGCTTGTTTGTCCGTCTTAACAATGAGCAGTTCTTC,few,TRBV5-1,NA,TRBJ2-1
CASSAPVRGRSHEQFF,TGTGCCAGCAGCGCCCCTGTCCGCGGGCGGTCGCATGAGCAGTTCTTC,NA,TRBV9,NA,TRBJ2-1
CASSQSVGRQETQYF,TGTGCCAGCAGCCAATCGGTGGGCAGGCAAGAGACCCAGTACTTC,few,TRBV3-1,NA,TRBJ2-5
CAIKPAGANVLTF,TGTGCGATAAAGCCTGCCGGGGCCAACGTCCTGACTTTC,NA,TRBV10-3,NA,TRBJ2-6